This TCR beta chain stems from a study of CD8+ T cells in alopecia areata. Study as a whole: Tofacitinib administration to treated patients was oral, at 5 to 10 mg twice daily.

This clone has a handful of counts. Its antigen is still unknown. Treatment defined: oral pan-JAK inhibitor, 5-10 mg twice daily. Regarding the study as a whole: Researchers report lesional scalp, most notably alopecia totalis/universalis, outstripped normal scalp in clonality. Tofacitinib significantly lowered scalp clonality and expanded CD8+ clones among the top 100.

As the sequencing template, cDNA was produced by extracting RNA and reverse transcribing it. The protocol was immunoSEQ multiplex PCR, while the TCRdb copy is restricted to in-frame clones and leaves out a portion. This table has roughly 100,000 clones, 44% appearing once. CDR1 MNHEY and CDR2 SMNVEV come from the germline V gene (reference sequence). The V segment lost 3 bases and the J segment 7 bases; nucleotides outside the gene matches: 6. This CDR3 is built from 15 residues. The specimen comprised CD8+ T cells sorted from blood, sampled at week 24, from a patient treated with tofacitinib. This receptor was obtained from a human donor with alopecia areata. This chain links TRBV27 with TRBJ1-2; 12 nucleotides line up with TRBD1. This CDR3 reads CASSLGQGAFGGYTF. The CDR3 DNA reads as TGTGCCAGCAGTTTGGGACAGGGGGCTTTCGGTGGCTACACCTTC.